These T cell receptor beta chains were read from a single sample in a study of response to subunit inactivated influenza vaccine. TCRdb fed the RT-PCR reads into MiXCR, producing one record per CDR3 protein. The data hold roughly 650,000 distinct CDR3 sequences, with roughly 14% observed a single time. The sequencing used PBMCs from blood, collected about 12 days after vaccination. The receptors were gathered from a man aged 50-60 years who received an inactivated influenza vaccine. Each CDR3 is given with its conserved first and last residue. The D gene is left open where the match is weak. Size is stated for part of the rows, as once, few or many counts, or as a class when the clone is expanded.

v_gene: TRBV5-1; j_gene: TRBJ1-2; d_gene: .; abundance: many; CDR3nt: TGCGCCAGCAGCTTGGATCGGGGTGGAGGCTACACCTTC; CDR3aa: CASSLDRGGGYTF
v_gene: TRBV21-1; j_gene: TRBJ2-4; d_gene: .; abundance: .; CDR3nt: TGTGCCAGCAGCAACCCCGGGGTACAGGTCCGAAACATTCAGTACTTC; CDR3aa: CASSNPGVQVRNIQYF
v_gene: TRBV6-2/TRBV6-3; j_gene: TRBJ1-3; d_gene: .; abundance: few; CDR3nt: TGTGCCAGCAGTTACCTACAGGTGGAAGGGAACACCATATATTTT; CDR3aa: CASSYLQVEGNTIYF
v_gene: TRBV9; j_gene: TRBJ2-7; d_gene: .; abundance: .; CDR3nt: TGTGCCAGCAGCGTAGGCCCAGGGACCAACGAGCAGTACTTC; CDR3aa: CASSVGPGTNEQYF
v_gene: TRBV6-6; j_gene: TRBJ1-2; d_gene: .; abundance: .; CDR3nt: TGTGCCAGCAGTTACGCGGGGAACTATGGCTACACCTTC; CDR3aa: CASSYAGNYGYTF
v_gene: TRBV4-3; j_gene: TRBJ2-7; d_gene: .; abundance: .; CDR3nt: TGCGCCAGCAGCCGAGACAGACAGTACGAGCAGTACTTC; CDR3aa: CASSRDRQYEQYF
v_gene: TRBV11-2; j_gene: TRBJ2-2; d_gene: .; abundance: .; CDR3nt: TGTGCCAGCAGCTCCTTGGGGGGGCCAATTGGGGAGCTGTTTTTT; CDR3aa: CASSSLGGPIGELFF
v_gene: TRBV7-6; j_gene: TRBJ2-5; d_gene: .; abundance: .; CDR3nt: TGTGCCAGCAGCTTGATGATAGACCAAGAGACCCAGTACTTC; CDR3aa: CASSLMIDQETQYF
v_gene: TRBV10-2; j_gene: TRBJ1-2; d_gene: TRBD1; abundance: many; CDR3nt: TGCGCCAGCAGACCGGGACAGGGTGGCTATGGCTACACCTTC; CDR3aa: CASRPGQGGYGYTF
v_gene: TRBV24-1; j_gene: TRBJ2-1; d_gene: TRBD2; abundance: .; CDR3nt: TGTGCCACCCAAGTAGCGGGGGGTTACAATGAGCAGTTCTTC; CDR3aa: CATQVAGGYNEQFF
v_gene: TRBV12-3/TRBV12-4; j_gene: TRBJ2-2; d_gene: TRBD2; abundance: .; CDR3nt: TGTGCCAGCGGGGGACTAGTGTACACCGGGGAGCTGTTTTTT; CDR3aa: CASGGLVYTGELFF
v_gene: TRBV5-6; j_gene: TRBJ2-3; d_gene: TRBD2; abundance: few; CDR3nt: TGTGCCAGCAGCCGAGCGGGGGGCTACACAGATACGCAGTATTTT; CDR3aa: CASSRAGGYTDTQYF
v_gene: TRBV28; j_gene: TRBJ2-5; d_gene: .; abundance: .; CDR3nt: TGTGCCAGCAGTTCGATCCGGGACCAGCAAGAGACCCAGTACTTC; CDR3aa: CASSSIRDQQETQYF
v_gene: TRBV18; j_gene: TRBJ1-2; d_gene: TRBD1; abundance: .; CDR3nt: TGTGCCAGCTCACCGAAGGGACAGTCAAGCTATGGCTACACCTTC; CDR3aa: CASSPKGQSSYGYTF
v_gene: TRBV12-3/TRBV12-4; j_gene: TRBJ2-7; d_gene: TRBD2; abundance: few; CDR3nt: TGTGCCAGCAGCCTTAGGGTCGGACTAGCGGGGGGATCCGAGCAGTACTTC; CDR3aa: CASSLRVGLAGGSEQYF
v_gene: TRBV24-1; j_gene: TRBJ2-2; d_gene: .; abundance: few; CDR3nt: TGTGCCACCAGTGACGGCAGAATGAGATCCCCGCTGTTTTTT; CDR3aa: CATSDGRMRSPLFF
v_gene: TRBV9; j_gene: TRBJ2-1; d_gene: TRBD2; abundance: few; CDR3nt: TGTGCCAGCAGCGCCCATAGCGGGGGGGCCAATGAGCAGTTCTTC; CDR3aa: CASSAHSGGANEQFF
v_gene: TRBV5-1; j_gene: TRBJ2-7; d_gene: TRBD1; abundance: many; CDR3nt: TGCGCCAGCAGCTCCGACAGGGGGAACTACGAGCAGTACTTC; CDR3aa: CASSSDRGNYEQYF
v_gene: TRBV20-1; j_gene: TRBJ2-7; d_gene: .; abundance: few; CDR3nt: TGCAGTGCTAGACCGTTGGGGCCCCTTGGGGAGCAGTACTTC; CDR3aa: CSARPLGPLGEQYF
v_gene: TRBV25-1; j_gene: TRBJ2-7; d_gene: TRBD1; abundance: .; CDR3nt: TGTGCCAGCAGTGAATTGGGACAGTCCTACGAGCAATACTTC; CDR3aa: CASSELGQSYEQYF
v_gene: TRBV12-3/TRBV12-4; j_gene: TRBJ1-3; d_gene: TRBD1; abundance: many; CDR3nt: TGTGCCAGCAGTTTGGGGGGACAGTCTGGAAACACCATATATTTT; CDR3aa: CASSLGGQSGNTIYF
v_gene: TRBV2; j_gene: TRBJ2-2; d_gene: TRBD1; abundance: few; CDR3nt: TGTGCCAGCGACCGACAGGGTTCAAACACCGGGGAGCTGTTTTTT; CDR3aa: CASDRQGSNTGELFF
v_gene: TRBV10-3; j_gene: TRBJ2-5; d_gene: .; abundance: .; CDR3nt: TGTGCCATCAGTGTTGGCGGAGGTCAAGAGACCCAGTACTTC; CDR3aa: CAISVGGGQETQYF
v_gene: TRBV15; j_gene: TRBJ2-2; d_gene: .; abundance: many; CDR3nt: TGTGCCACCAGCAGCAGAAGGGACACCGGGGAGCTGTTTTTT; CDR3aa: CATSSRRDTGELFF
v_gene: TRBV24-1; j_gene: TRBJ2-1; d_gene: TRBD2; abundance: few; CDR3nt: TGTGCCACCAGTGATAGTATGACTAGCGGGAATGGGAATGAGCAGTTCTTC; CDR3aa: CATSDSMTSGNGNEQFF
v_gene: TRBV2; j_gene: TRBJ2-5; d_gene: TRBD2; abundance: many; CDR3nt: TGTGCCAGCCAAGATCTAGCGGGGGTTGAGACCCAGTACTTC; CDR3aa: CASQDLAGVETQYF
v_gene: TRBV12-3/TRBV12-4; j_gene: TRBJ2-5; d_gene: TRBD1; abundance: few; CDR3nt: TGTGCCAGCAGTCCCACAGGGGGCGGGGTGACCCAGTACTTC; CDR3aa: CASSPTGGGVTQYF
v_gene: TRBV9; j_gene: TRBJ2-4; d_gene: TRBD2; abundance: few; CDR3nt: TGTGCCAGCAGCGTAGGAGCGGGGTGGGCCAAAAACATTCAGTACTTC; CDR3aa: CASSVGAGWAKNIQYF
v_gene: TRBV5-1; j_gene: TRBJ2-3; d_gene: .; abundance: many; CDR3nt: TGCGCCAGCAGCTTGACTTTCCCTTACACAGATACGCAGTATTTT; CDR3aa: CASSLTFPYTDTQYF
v_gene: TRBV4-1; j_gene: TRBJ2-7; d_gene: .; abundance: .; CDR3nt: TGCGCCAGCAGCCAAGCACAGGCCCGCTACGAGCAGTACTTC; CDR3aa: CASSQAQARYEQYF
v_gene: TRBV24-1; j_gene: TRBJ2-3; d_gene: TRBD2; abundance: few; CDR3nt: TGTGCCACCAGTGATTGGTCGACTAGCGGAGTCTCAGATACGCAGTATTTT; CDR3aa: CATSDWSTSGVSDTQYF
v_gene: TRBV29-1; j_gene: TRBJ2-7; d_gene: TRBD2; abundance: few; CDR3nt: TGCAGCGTTGAAGCGGGACTAGCAAGCGAGCAGTACTTC; CDR3aa: CSVEAGLASEQYF
v_gene: TRBV6-2/TRBV6-3; j_gene: TRBJ2-1; d_gene: TRBD2; abundance: few; CDR3nt: TGTGCCAGCAGTTACTCGGCAGGGGGTCGAAGGCTAGCGGGGGAACACAATGAGCAGTTCTTC; CDR3aa: CASSYSAGGRRLAGEHNEQFF
v_gene: TRBV5-1; j_gene: TRBJ2-2; d_gene: .; abundance: .; CDR3nt: TGCGCCAGCAGCTTGGCGGTTAACACGAACACCGGGGAGCTGTTTTTT; CDR3aa: CASSLAVNTNTGELFF
v_gene: TRBV7-9; j_gene: TRBJ2-1; d_gene: .; abundance: .; CDR3nt: TGTGCCAGCAGCTTAAACGCAGAGCGGTTCAATGAGCAGTTCTTC; CDR3aa: CASSLNAERFNEQFF
v_gene: TRBV12-3/TRBV12-4; j_gene: TRBJ2-7; d_gene: .; abundance: few; CDR3nt: TGTGCCAGCAGTTTCTCAGTCAAGTCCTACGAGCAGTACTTC; CDR3aa: CASSFSVKSYEQYF
v_gene: TRBV20-1; j_gene: TRBJ2-1; d_gene: .; abundance: .; CDR3nt: TGCAGTGCTAGTCTCCGGCCAGCTGTTTACAATGAGCAGTTCTTC; CDR3aa: CSASLRPAVYNEQFF
v_gene: TRBV5-6; j_gene: TRBJ2-2; d_gene: .; abundance: few; CDR3nt: TGTGCCAGCAGCTTGCGTTCGCGGGTCGGGGAGCTGTTTTTT; CDR3aa: CASSLRSRVGELFF
v_gene: TRBV2; j_gene: TRBJ2-7; d_gene: .; abundance: few; CDR3nt: TGTGCCAGCAAAGTGGGACTTATTACCTACGAGCAGTACTTC; CDR3aa: CASKVGLITYEQYF
v_gene: TRBV7-2; j_gene: TRBJ2-2; d_gene: TRBD2; abundance: .; CDR3nt: TGTGCCAGCCCTGGACCACTAGCGGGAGGGAACACCGGGGAGCTGTTTTTT; CDR3aa: CASPGPLAGGNTGELFF
v_gene: TRBV12-3/TRBV12-4; j_gene: TRBJ2-7; d_gene: TRBD2; abundance: .; CDR3nt: TGTGCCAGCAGTCAGACAGCGGGGGGGTCCTACGAGCAGTACTTC; CDR3aa: CASSQTAGGSYEQYF
v_gene: TRBV12-3/TRBV12-4; j_gene: TRBJ1-5; d_gene: .; abundance: many; CDR3nt: TGTGCCAGCAGTTTTCTGGGTGGCAATCAGCCCCAGCATTTT; CDR3aa: CASSFLGGNQPQHF
v_gene: TRBV7-2; j_gene: TRBJ1-6; d_gene: .; abundance: .; CDR3nt: TGTGCCAGCAGCTTACCCGGGATACGAAATTCACCCCTCCACTTT; CDR3aa: CASSLPGIRNSPLHF
v_gene: TRBV3-1; j_gene: TRBJ2-2; d_gene: .; abundance: many; CDR3nt: TGTGCCAGCAGAAGGGCCAAGAACACCGGGGAGCTGTTTTTT; CDR3aa: CASRRAKNTGELFF
v_gene: TRBV28; j_gene: TRBJ1-2; d_gene: .; abundance: few; CDR3nt: TGTGCCAGCAGTTTTCCCGGGGGTAGTGGCTACACCTTC; CDR3aa: CASSFPGGSGYTF
v_gene: TRBV6-5; j_gene: TRBJ1-3; d_gene: .; abundance: .; CDR3nt: TGTGCCAGCAGTTACGGACAGCGAAACACCATATATTTT; CDR3aa: CASSYGQRNTIYF
v_gene: TRBV5-6; j_gene: TRBJ1-2; d_gene: .; abundance: few; CDR3nt: TGTGCCAGCAGCCCGGCCGGAGGACGTATGTATGGCTACACCTTC; CDR3aa: CASSPAGGRMYGYTF
v_gene: TRBV12-3/TRBV12-4; j_gene: TRBJ2-5; d_gene: .; abundance: few; CDR3nt: TGTGCCAGCAGTTCCCCCAAGTACAAGACCCAGTACTTC; CDR3aa: CASSSPKYKTQYF